This T cell receptor beta chain is from a study of T cells in Graves' hyperthyroidism and ophthalmopathy. From germline, CDR1 is SGHDN and CDR2 FVKESK. V lost 1 base and J lost 2, with 14 bases in between. The CDR3 runs 16 residues. Study-level points and caveats: The model forecast ophthalmopathy, anticipating it by a median around 6.5 months before onset.

From RNA transcripts, TCR beta CDR3 regions were amplified. First-round RT-PCR with HTBI primers amplified the TCR CDR3 region. A single record per CDR3 protein comes from TCRdb applying MiXCR to the multiplex PCR reads. The profile shows around 620,000 distinct CDR3 sequences, about 43% of them singletons. Of note for this clonotype: Its antigen is undetermined.

The study left out patients who had uncontrolled infection, other autoimmune disease, pregnancy or lactation. Together with thyroid ultrasound, orbital computed tomography, serum thyroxine and TRAb, clinical symptoms were used for diagnoses. Sequencing input: peripheral blood or thyroid tissue (not recorded which). The chain joins TRBV14 to TRBJ2-5, with D maybe TRBD1 (6 bases). The TCR originated in an adult woman with Graves' disease, either hyperthyroidism or ophthalmopathy (not recorded which). CDR3 residues: CASSQGPGHLQETQYF. Written as DNA, the CDR3 is TGTGCCAGCAGCCAAGGACCGGGACACCTACAAGAGACCCAGTACTTC.